This is a list of T cell receptor beta chains from one sample in a study of blood T cell repertoires in COVID-19. TCRdb's copy holds only in-frame clones and misses some; the assay was immunoSEQ multiplex PCR. The sample yields 170,000 or so clones, roughly 83% seen once. The sample consisted of peripheral blood. Receptors originate from a man younger than 30 with active or convalescent COVID-19. CDR3s include the opening cysteine and the closing phenylalanine or tryptophan. The D gene is left open where the match is weak. Rows may omit the clone size; those that give it use once, few, many or a size class.

v_call,d_call,j_call,clone_size,cdr3_nt,cdr3_aa
TRBV5-6,TRBD1,TRBJ2-1,-,TGTGCCAGTAAAGGGACAGGAGGCCTAAATGAGCAGTTCTTC,CASKGTGGLNEQFF
TRBV7-7,-,TRBJ2-3,-,TGTGCCAGCAGCGAAATACCGGGGGGCCTCGGTGTAGCGCAGTATTTT,CASSEIPGGLGVAQYF
TRBV5-1,TRBD1,TRBJ2-1,-,TGCGCCAGCAGCTTGACAAAAACCGGGACAGGCTCCTACAATGAGCAGTTCTTC,CASSLTKTGTGSYNEQFF
TRBV2,-,TRBJ1-6,-,TGTGCCAGCAGTGTTGGGGCAGGGTCACCCCTCCACTTT,CASSVGAGSPLHF
TRBV19,-,TRBJ1-5,-,TGTGCCAGTAGTACCCTAGCAGGCGGGGGTAATCAGCCCCAGCATTTT,CASSTLAGGGNQPQHF
TRBV7-9,TRBD2,TRBJ2-5,once,TGTGCCAGCAGCCTTACTAGCGGGGGAGAGACCCAGTACTTC,CASSLTSGGETQYF
TRBV24-1,TRBD1,TRBJ2-2,-,TGTGCCACCAGAGCAGGGGGATCCACCGGGGAGCTGTTTTTT,CATRAGGSTGELFF
TRBV28,-,TRBJ1-1,-,TGTGCCAGCAGGATTCGGGGGAACACTGAAGCTTTCTTT,CASRIRGNTEAFF
TRBV28,-,TRBJ2-2,-,TGTGCCAGCAGTCGTCCCAGGGATTTCGGGGAGCTGTTTTTT,CASSRPRDFGELFF
TRBV25-1,TRBD1,TRBJ2-7,-,TGTGCCAGCAGTGAATTGGGACAGGGGAACTCCTACGAGCAGTACTTC,CASSELGQGNSYEQYF
TRBV7-9,TRBD1,TRBJ1-2,-,TGTGCCAGCAGTTGGGGACAGGGAGACTATGGCTACACCTTC,CASSWGQGDYGYTF
TRBV2,-,TRBJ2-7,-,TGTGCCACTAAAGGACAGTCCTACGAGCAGTACTTC,CATKGQSYEQYF
TRBV6-5,TRBD1,TRBJ1-6,-,TGTGCCAGCACAGGGGGATGGGGTGATTCACCCCTCCACTTT,CASTGGWGDSPLHF
TRBV9,-,TRBJ2-3,-,TGTGCCAGCAGCGTAGGGGGCTCAGATACGCAGTATTTT,CASSVGGSDTQYF
TRBV6-1,-,TRBJ1-5,-,TGTGCCAGCAGTGAAGGACTACATGGCAATCAGCCCCAGCATTTT,CASSEGLHGNQPQHF
TRBV7-2,TRBD1,TRBJ1-4,-,TGTGCCAGCAGCTTCAGGACAGGTGCAACTAATGAAAAACTGTTTTTT,CASSFRTGATNEKLFF
TRBV12-3/TRBV12-4,-,TRBJ1-1,-,TGTGCCAGCAGTCTCTATACTGAAGCTTTCTTT,CASSLYTEAFF
TRBV9,-,TRBJ1-5,-,TGTGCCAGCAGCGTCGGGGAGATGGGGCCCCAGCATTTT,CASSVGEMGPQHF
TRBV18,-,TRBJ1-1,-,TGTGCCAGCTCACCAAGTAGAAATATGAACACTGAAGCTTTCTTT,CASSPSRNMNTEAFF
TRBV6-5,-,TRBJ1-4,-,TGTGCCAGCAGTTATCGACAGGTGAGGGCCCGGGAAAAACTGTTTTTT,CASSYRQVRAREKLFF
TRBV4-2,-,TRBJ2-3,-,TGTGCCAGCAGCCGGGGGGAGGCAGGCACAGATACGCAGTATTTT,CASSRGEAGTDTQYF
TRBV13,TRBD2,TRBJ2-7,-,TGTGCCAGCAGCTTAGAGGCGGGAGGGCCTTACGAGCAGTACTTC,CASSLEAGGPYEQYF
TRBV29-1,-,TRBJ2-3,-,TGCAGCGTTGGAGGGACACCCACAGATACGCAGTATTTT,CSVGGTPTDTQYF
TRBV5-5,-,TRBJ1-6,once,TGTGCCAGCAGCTCCCATGCTTCCGCGGGCGGGATCAATTCACCCCTCCACTTT,CASSSHASAGGINSPLHF
TRBV3-1/TRBV3-2,TRBD1,TRBJ2-5,-,TGTGCCAGCAGCCTGATCGGGGACAGACAAGAGACCCAGTACTTC,CASSLIGDRQETQYF
TRBV6-5,-,TRBJ1-4,-,TGTGCCAGCAGATCCGGGCCCCGGCGAGGGGAAAAACTGTTTTTT,CASRSGPRRGEKLFF
TRBV5-1,TRBD1,TRBJ1-6,-,TGCGCCAGCAGCCCCGAAGCGGGGACAGGCTCCGGTTCACCCCTCCACTTT,CASSPEAGTGSGSPLHF
TRBV7-3,-,TRBJ2-1,-,TGTGCCAGCAGCTCTACTTCCAATGAGCAGTTCTTC,CASSSTSNEQFF
TRBV18,TRBD1,TRBJ1-5,-,TGTGCCAGCTCACCTACAGGGGGAAGAGGGTCAGGAAATCAGCCCCAGCATTTT,CASSPTGGRGSGNQPQHF
TRBV5-1,TRBD2,TRBJ2-5,-,TGCGCCAGCAGCTTAACCACCCGTCTAGCGGGAGAGCCCCAAGAGACCCAGTACTTC,CASSLTTRLAGEPQETQYF
TRBV19,-,TRBJ1-4,-,TGTGCCAGTAGTACCCAGGGGAAGGTTGGGGAAAAACTGTTTTTT,CASSTQGKVGEKLFF
TRBV6-6,-,TRBJ1-1,-,TGTGCCAGCAGTTACTCGGGCAGCCGTGAGGGAGCTTTCTTT,CASSYSGSREGAFF
TRBV7-2,-,TRBJ2-3,-,TGTGCCAGCAGCTTAGTAGCGGAGAGGGGTACGCAGTATTTT,CASSLVAERGTQYF
TRBV6-1,TRBD1,TRBJ1-2,-,TGTGCCAGCAGTGATATAGGGACAGGGAATCGTGGCTACACCTTC,CASSDIGTGNRGYTF
TRBV19,TRBD1,TRBJ1-2,-,TGTGCCAGTAGGCTGGGGACAGGGAATGGCTACACCTTC,CASRLGTGNGYTF
TRBV2,-,TRBJ2-1,few,TGTGCCAGCAGGGACAGCTCCTACAATGAGCAGTTCTTC,CASRDSSYNEQFF
TRBV16,TRBD2,TRBJ2-1,-,TGTGCCAGCAGCCAAGGACTAGCGGGGGGGCACTACAATGAGCAGTTCTTC,CASSQGLAGGHYNEQFF
TRBV27,TRBD1,TRBJ2-7,-,TGTGCCAGCAGTTTACGAGACAGGGGTTACGAGCAGTACTTC,CASSLRDRGYEQYF
TRBV21-1,-,TRBJ2-7,-,TGTGCCAGCAGCAAAGGACCGGGAACGGGGGAGCAGTACTTC,CASSKGPGTGEQYF
TRBV5-3,TRBD1,TRBJ1-5,-,TGTGCCAGAAGCTTGGGCCCCCCGGGACAGGGAATGGGGGACTGTAGCAATCAGCCCCAGCATTTT,CARSLGPPGQGMGDCSNQPQHF
TRBV18,TRBD2,TRBJ2-7,-,TGTGCCACCCGGACTAGCGGTACCTACGAGCAGTACTTC,CATRTSGTYEQYF
TRBV7-9,-,TRBJ2-7,-,TGTGCCAGCAGCTTAGGGCCCTTGACAAGCTCCTACGAGCAGTACTTC,CASSLGPLTSSYEQYF
TRBV29-1,TRBD2,TRBJ2-7,-,TGCAGCGTTGTCGAGCGGGGGGACAACGAGCAGTACTTC,CSVVERGDNEQYF
TRBV4-1,TRBD1,TRBJ1-4,-,TGCGCCAGCAGCCGGGGGTTGACAGGGCTAAATGAAAAACTGTTTTTT,CASSRGLTGLNEKLFF
TRBV5-1,-,TRBJ1-3,-,TGCGCCAGCACTAACAGGTCCAACTCTGGAAACACCATATATTTT,CASTNRSNSGNTIYF
TRBV7-9,-,TRBJ2-1,-,TGTGCCAGCAGCCAGGACAGTTTTGAGCAGTTCTTC,CASSQDSFEQFF
TRBV5-1,-,TRBJ2-5,-,TGCGCCAGCAGGGGGCAGGGCCTGACCCAAGAGACCCAGTACTTC,CASRGQGLTQETQYF
TRBV7-9,-,TRBJ1-3,-,TGTGCCAGCAGCCACCCGGGGTCAGGAAACACCATATATTTT,CASSHPGSGNTIYF
TRBV10-3,-,TRBJ1-3,-,TGTGCCATCAGTGGGACAGATGGAAACACCATATATTTT,CAISGTDGNTIYF
TRBV6-5,TRBD1,TRBJ1-3,-,TGTGCCAGCAGTCACGGGACAGTTTCTGGAAACACCATATATTTT,CASSHGTVSGNTIYF
TRBV7-3,-,TRBJ2-2,-,TGTGCCAGCAGCCTCCATTCAGCGAACACCGGGGAGCTGTTTTTT,CASSLHSANTGELFF
TRBV6-5,-,TRBJ1-6,-,TGTGCCAGCAGTTACAACAGGGATGATTCACCCCTCCACTTT,CASSYNRDDSPLHF
TRBV5-1,TRBD1,TRBJ1-4,-,TGCGCCAGCAGAGGACAGGTGAATGAAAAACTGTTTTTT,CASRGQVNEKLFF
TRBV18,TRBD2,TRBJ2-3,-,TGTGCCAGCGCCATAGCGGGAGACAACCCAGATACGCAGTATTTT,CASAIAGDNPDTQYF
TRBV7-3,-,TRBJ2-5,few,TGTGCCAGCAGCCAGACTAAAGGTGGGACCCAGTACTTC,CASSQTKGGTQYF
TRBV19,-,TRBJ2-5,-,TGTGCCAGTAGTAGTGGGTTTGAGGCGGCCCAGTACTTC,CASSSGFEAAQYF
TRBV21-1,-,TRBJ2-3,-,TGTGCCAACCCCGGACAAATCGCCCGAAGGCTTTGTGAGTATACGCAGTATTTT,CANPGQIARRLCEYTQYF
TRBV3-1/TRBV3-2,-,TRBJ1-3,-,TGTGCCAGCAGCCATTACAGAACTTCCTCTGGAAACACCATATATTTT,CASSHYRTSSGNTIYF
TRBV7-9,-,TRBJ1-4,-,TGTGCCAGCAGCTTAGGGACGGGAGGTGAAAAACTGTTTTTT,CASSLGTGGEKLFF
TRBV15,TRBD1,TRBJ2-2,-,TGTGCCACCAGCAGAGGTTCAGGGGGGAACACCGGGGAGCTGTTTTTT,CATSRGSGGNTGELFF